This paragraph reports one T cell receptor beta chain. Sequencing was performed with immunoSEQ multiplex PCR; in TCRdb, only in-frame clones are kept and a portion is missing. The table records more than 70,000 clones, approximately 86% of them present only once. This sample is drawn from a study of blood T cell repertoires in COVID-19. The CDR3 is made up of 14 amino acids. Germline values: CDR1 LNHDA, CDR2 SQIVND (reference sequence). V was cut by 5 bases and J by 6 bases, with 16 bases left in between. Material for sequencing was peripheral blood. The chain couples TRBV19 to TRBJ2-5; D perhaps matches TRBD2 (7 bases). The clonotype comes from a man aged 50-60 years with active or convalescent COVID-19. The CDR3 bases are TGTGCCAGTAGTGGGGGGGGCAGGGGCAAGACCCAGTACTTC. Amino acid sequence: CASSGGGRGKTQYF. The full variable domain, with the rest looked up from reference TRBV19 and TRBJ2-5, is DGGITQSPKYLFRKEGQNVTLSCEQNLNHDAMYWYRQDPGQGLRLIYYSQIVNDFQKGDIAEGYSVSREKKESFPLTVTSAQKNPTAFYLCASSGGGRGKTQYFGPGTRLLVL.